This T cell receptor (beta chain) was captured in a study of T-cell reconstitution after alpha-beta-depleted transplantation in children. Findings and limits, study-wide: About two months after transplant, alpha-beta T cells reportedly came from several hundred expanded graft clones. T-cell counts and diversity were attributed mostly to newly produced T cells one year after transplant.

This clonotype was found many times. Its antigen is undetermined. TCRbeta library preparation incorporated unique molecular identifiers. TCRdb reprocessed the PCR reads via MiXCR and lists one record per CDR3 protein. The sample contains around 250,000 distinct CDR3 sequences, about a quarter of which appear only once. The sample in question was PBMCs, obtained before TCRalphabeta/CD19-depleted stem cell transplant. The receptor's source is a girl under 10 years old with Fanconi anemia, due to receive a stem cell transplant.

The DNA for the CDR3 is TGTGCCAGCAGTTCCTCCATGAGCGAATGGGACGAGCAGTACTTC. This sequence encodes CASSSSMSEWDEQYF. The rearrangement links TRBV12-3 or TRBV12-4 to TRBJ2-7; D remains ambiguous. This CDR3 is 15 amino acids long. With 4 bases removed from V and 5 bases from J, the gap between germline ends came to 18 bases.